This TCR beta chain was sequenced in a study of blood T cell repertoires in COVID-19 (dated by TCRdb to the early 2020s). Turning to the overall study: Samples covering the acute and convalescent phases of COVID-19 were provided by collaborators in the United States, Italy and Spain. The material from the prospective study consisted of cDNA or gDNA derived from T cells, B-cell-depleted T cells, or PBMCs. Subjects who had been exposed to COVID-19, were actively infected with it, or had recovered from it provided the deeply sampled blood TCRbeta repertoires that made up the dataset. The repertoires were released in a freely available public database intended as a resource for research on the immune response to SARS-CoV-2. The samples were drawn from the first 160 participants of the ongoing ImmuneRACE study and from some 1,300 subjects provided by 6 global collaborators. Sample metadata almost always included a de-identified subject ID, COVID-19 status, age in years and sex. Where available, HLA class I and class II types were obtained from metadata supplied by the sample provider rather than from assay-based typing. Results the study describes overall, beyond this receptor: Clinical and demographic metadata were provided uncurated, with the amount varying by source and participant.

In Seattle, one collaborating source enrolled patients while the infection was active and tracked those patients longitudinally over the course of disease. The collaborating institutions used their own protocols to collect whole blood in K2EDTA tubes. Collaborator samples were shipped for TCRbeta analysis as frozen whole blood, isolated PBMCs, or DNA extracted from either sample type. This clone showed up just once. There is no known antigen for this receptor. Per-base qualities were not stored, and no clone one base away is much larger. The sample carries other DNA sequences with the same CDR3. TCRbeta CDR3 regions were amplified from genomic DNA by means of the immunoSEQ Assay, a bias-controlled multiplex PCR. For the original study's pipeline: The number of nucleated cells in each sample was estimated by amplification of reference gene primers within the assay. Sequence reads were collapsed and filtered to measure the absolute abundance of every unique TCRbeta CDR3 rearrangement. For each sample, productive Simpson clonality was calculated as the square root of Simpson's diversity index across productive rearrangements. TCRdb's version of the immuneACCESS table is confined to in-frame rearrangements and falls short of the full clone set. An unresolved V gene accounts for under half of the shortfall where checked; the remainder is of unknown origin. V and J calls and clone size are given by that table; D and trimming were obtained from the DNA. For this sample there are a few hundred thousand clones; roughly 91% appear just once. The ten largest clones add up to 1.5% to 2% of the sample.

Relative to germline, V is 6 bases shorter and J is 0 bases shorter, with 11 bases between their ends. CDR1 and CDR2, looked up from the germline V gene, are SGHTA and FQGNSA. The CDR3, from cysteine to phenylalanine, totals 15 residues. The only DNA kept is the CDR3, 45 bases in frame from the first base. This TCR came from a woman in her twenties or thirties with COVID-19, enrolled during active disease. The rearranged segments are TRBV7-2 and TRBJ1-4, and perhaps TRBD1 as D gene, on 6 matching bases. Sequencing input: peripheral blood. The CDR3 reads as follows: CASSSDSATNEKLFF. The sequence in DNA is TGTGCCAGCAGTTCGGACAGTGCAACTAATGAAAAACTGTTTTTT.